The text below deals with one T cell receptor beta chain. As yet, its antigen is unknown. The CDR3 sequence is 13 residues long. The germline gives CDR1 SGHRS, CDR2 YFSETQ. V lost 5 bases to trimming and J lost 2 bases, with 10 bases between them. TCRdb's copy holds only in-frame clones and misses some; the assay was immunoSEQ multiplex PCR. The data show roughly 170,000 clones, around 90% seen once. The data belong to a study of T cell responses to AZD1222 COVID-19 vaccine. Study-wide points: All repertoire sampling was performed exclusively after the peak T cell response.

The receptor was isolated from an adult in good health. V gene TRBV5-1 combines with J gene TRBJ1-2, with a tentative D call TRBD1 (5 bases). Sequenced here: peripheral blood, sampled on day 0 of AZD1222 vaccination. CDR3 sequence reads: CASRGDLNYGYTF. For the CDR3, the DNA is TGCGCCAGCAGAGGGGACCTAAACTATGGCTACACCTTC.